Below are 20 T cell receptor beta chains sequenced from a single sample in a study of cytomegalovirus exposure and HLA in healthy donors. Vbeta (60) and Jbeta (13) primers were used in the PCR. Produced via immunoSEQ multiplex PCR; TCRdb's table is partial and in-frame only. The sample has approximately 54,000 clones; 82% are singletons. The sample consisted of PBMCs. These receptor sequences come from a woman under 30 in good health and CMV-seronegative.

The chain recombines TRBV9 with TRBJ2-3, with TRBD2 identical over 7 bases. The length of the CDR3 is 15 residues. The V and J ends lost 4 bases and 6 bases, in that order; junction bases with no gene match: 11. Germline lookup yields CDR1 SGDLS and CDR2 YYNGEE. The CDR3 nucleotides read TGTGCCAGCAGCCCCCGGGGGGACCTTTGGGATACGCAGTATTTT. Translation: CASSPRGDLWDTQYF. The full variable domain, its missing parts supplied by reference TRBV9 and TRBJ2-3, is DSGVTQTPKHLITATGQRVTLRCSPRSGDLSVYWYQQSLDQGLQFLIQYYNGEERAKGNILERFSAQQFPDLHSELNLSSLELGDSALYFCASSPRGDLWDTQYFGPGTRLTVL.

This clone was counted between two and nine times. V is TRBV9 and J is TRBJ2-7, with D hard to call. The CDR3 contains 15 residues. Trimming removed 0 bases from V and 0 bases from J, with 10 bases in between. Germline CDR1 and CDR2: SGDLS and YYNGEE. CDR3 sequence: CASSVVADNSYEQYF. CDR3 DNA: TGTGCCAGCAGCGTAGTGGCAGATAACTCCTACGAGCAGTACTTC. The variable domain in full, with the rest retrieved from reference TRBV9 and TRBJ2-7, is DSGVTQTPKHLITATGQRVTLRCSPRSGDLSVYWYQQSLDQGLQFLIQYYNGEERAKGNILERFSAQQFPDLHSELNLSSLELGDSALYFCASSVVADNSYEQYFGPGTRLTVT.

This chain connects TRBV7-9 to TRBJ2-5; TRBD1 matches 11 bases. V gave up 2 bases and J gave up 6 bases; unmatched junction bases: 11. This CDR3 comprises 17 residues. Germline-derived CDR1 and CDR2 are SEHNR and FQNEAQ (reference sequence). The CDR3 spells CASSLNLGWTGGQTQYF. For the CDR3, the DNA is TGTGCCAGCAGCTTAAACCTAGGGTGGACAGGGGGCCAGACCCAGTACTTC.

This clone has more than one count but fewer than ten. This chain links TRBV27 with TRBJ1-5, with 10 bases fitting TRBD1. After removal of 6 bases from V and 1 base from J, the junction contained 3 bases not matched to a gene. CDR3 length equals 15 residues. Germline V lookup: CDR1 MNHEY, CDR2 SMNVEV (reference sequence). CDR3: CASRDRGRSNQPQHF. The CDR3 DNA follows: TGTGCCAGCAGAGACAGGGGGCGAAGCAATCAGCCCCAGCATTTT.

This chain joins TRBV9 and TRBJ2-7; 10 nucleotides line up with TRBD2. CDR1 and CDR2 from the germline V gene are SGDLS and YYNGEE. The CDR3 consists of 14 residues. V dropped 4 bases and J dropped 3; count of bases not matched to a gene: 4. The CDR3 DNA reads TGTGCCAGCAGCCCGAGCGGGGGGGACTACGAGCAGTACTTC. Amino acids: CASSPSGGDYEQYF.

The rearrangement joins TRBV11-2 to TRBJ1-6; no definite D call. Trimming took 3 bases from V and 0 from J, leaving 9 bases between them. The CDR3 contains 16 residues. Germline CDR1 reads SGHAT; CDR2 reads FQNNGV. For the CDR3, the DNA is TGTGCCAGCAGCTTGATAGCGGGCTCCTATAATTCACCCCTCCACTTT. It is translated as CASSLIAGSYNSPLHF.

This clone was detected a few times. The chain recombines TRBV2 with TRBJ2-5; D might be TRBD1 (6 bases). There are 15 residues in the CDR3. Between the trimmed V and J ends, which lost 7 bases and 5 bases, there was a span of 20 bases. CDR1 SNHLY and CDR2 FYNNEI come from the germline V gene. Here the CDR3 DNA reads TGTGCCAGCACCCAAGAGAGGGCAGGGGAGGAGACCCAGTACTTC. This translates into CASTQERAGEETQYF.

The chain couples TRBV5-1 to TRBJ2-3; TRBD2 aligns across 14 bases. This CDR3 spans 17 amino acids. Germline CDR1 is SGHRS and CDR2 is YFSETQ. The V gene end was trimmed by 4 bases and the J gene end by 5 bases; junction bases not matched to a gene: 9. For the CDR3, the DNA is TGCGCCAGCAGCAGGGGACTAGCGGGAGCGGTGGAAGATACGCAGTATTTT. This gives the protein CASSRGLAGAVEDTQYF.

The chain joins TRBV7-2 to TRBJ2-1; 7 nucleotides line up with TRBD2. Germline values: CDR1 SGHTA, CDR2 FQGNSA. V trimming: 6 bases; J trimming: 3 bases; junction bases outside the gene matches: 8. This CDR3 is built from 15 residues. The CDR3 protein is CASRPRLAVYNEQFF. The CDR3 coding sequence is TGTGCCAGCAGACCCCGACTAGCAGTCTACAATGAGCAGTTCTTC.

About this clone: Germline is not matched at one junction end, which may reflect a read error. This rearrangement joins TRBV6-6 to TRBJ1-1; 9 bases are a match to TRBD1. The CDR3 is 16 residues long. Germline loops: CDR1 MNHNY, CDR2 SVGAGI (reference sequence). CDR3 bases: TGTGCCAGCAGTGACTCAGGGACAGGGCCGGGCACTGAAGCTTTCTTT. This encodes CASSDSGTGPGTEAFF.

The rearrangement links TRBV10-3 to TRBJ1-1, with D unclear. Germline CDR1 and CDR2: ENHRY and SYGVKD. V lost 7 bases to trimming and J lost 1 base, with 13 bases between them. The CDR3 has 14 amino acids. The chain's CDR3 is CAITEQSGNTEAFF. The CDR3 nucleotides are TGTGCCATCACCGAGCAGTCAGGGAACACTGAAGCTTTCTTT.

The rearrangement links TRBV10-1 to TRBJ2-7; 9 positions match TRBD2. V shed 0 bases, J shed 3 bases, and the junction held 9 bases outside the gene matches. Per the germline V gene, CDR1 is WNHNN and CDR2 is SYGVQD (reference sequence). The CDR3 is 17 amino acids. CDR3 in amino acids: CASSESVIAGAVYEQYF. DNA of the CDR3: TGCGCCAGCAGTGAGTCGGTTATAGCGGGAGCGGTCTACGAGCAGTACTTC.

This clone was counted once. The junction shows a germline mismatch at one end, possibly a read error. The chain couples TRBV10-3 to TRBJ2-6; D perhaps matches TRBD1 (5 bases). Germline V gives CDR1 ENHRY, CDR2 SYGVKD. The CDR3 is 16 residues long. The CDR3 spells CAIRDTFYSGANGLTF. CDR3 DNA sequence: TGTGCCATCAGGGACACATTTTACTCTGGGGCCAACGGCCTGACTTTC.

The rearrangement joins TRBV28 to TRBJ1-2; 7 bases map to TRBD1. Germline V gives CDR1 MDHEN, CDR2 SYDVKM. The J segment lost 2 bases and the V segment lost 7 bases, leaving 4 bases of the junction unmatched. The CDR3 has 13 residues. CDR3 amino acids: CASNYRGNYGYTF. In DNA form, the CDR3 reads TGTGCCAGCAACTACAGGGGAAACTATGGCTACACCTTC.

The chain recombines TRBV30 with TRBJ2-5; 10 nucleotides align to TRBD2. Per germline, CDR1 GTSNPN and CDR2 SVGIG (reference sequence). The J segment lost 1 base and the V segment lost 2 bases, leaving 7 bases of the junction unmatched. The CDR3 has 16 amino acids. This CDR3 reads CAWSKTSGNPQETQYF. The DNA of the CDR3 is TGTGCCTGGAGTAAAACTAGCGGGAATCCCCAAGAGACCCAGTACTTC.

This chain joins TRBV27 and TRBJ1-5; D not resolved. Trimming took 9 bases from V and 2 from J, leaving 14 bases between them. Germline-derived CDR1 and CDR2 are MNHEY and SMNVEV (reference sequence). The CDR3 runs 14 residues. The CDR3: CASSRRAGNQPQHF. The CDR3 DNA follows: TGTGCCAGTTCTAGGCGGGCTGGCAATCAGCCCCAGCATTTT.

The sample holds a few counts of this clone. The genes are TRBV19 and TRBJ1-4, with 12 bases identical to TRBD1. The V gene end was trimmed by 11 bases and the J gene end by 4 bases; junction bases not matched to a gene: 11. Germline V gives CDR1 LNHDA, CDR2 SQIVND (reference sequence). The CDR3 spans 16 residues. CDR3 residues: CAFRDRGPWGNEKLFF. As DNA, the CDR3 is TGTGCCTTCCGGGACAGGGGGCCTTGGGGTAATGAAAAACTGTTTTTT.

The J gene is TRBJ1-2, the V gene TRBV18; the D is unclear. V lost 2 bases to trimming and J lost 4 bases, with 20 bases between them. Germline loops: CDR1 KGHSH, CDR2 LQKENI. The CDR3 loop spans 17 amino acids. The CDR3 reads CASSPSVPSDTSYGYTF. CDR3 coding DNA: TGTGCCAGCTCACCATCGGTCCCTTCAGACACCAGCTATGGCTACACCTTC. Full variable domain (outside the CDR3, taken from reference TRBV18 and TRBJ1-2): NAGVMQNPRHLVRRRGQEARLRCSPMKGHSHVYWYRQLPEEGLKFMVYLQKENIIDESGMPKERFSAEFPKEGPSILRIQQVVRGDSAAYFCASSPSVPSDTSYGYTFGSGTRLTVV.

The chain recombines TRBV6-4 with TRBJ2-2; 8 bases agree with TRBD2. This CDR3 is 16 amino acids long. J gave up 8 bases and V 4 bases, and 12 bases lay outside the gene matches. Germline V gene lookup returns CDR1 MRHNA and CDR2 SNTAGT. In DNA, the CDR3 is TGTGCCAGCAGTGCGGGCCCAGCGGGAGAGTCGGGGGAGCTGTTTTTT. It is translated as CASSAGPAGESGELFF.

The V and J genes are TRBV10-3 and TRBJ1-2; a possible D gene is TRBD1 (6 bases). This CDR3 is built from 14 residues. V was trimmed by 1 base and J by 4 bases, leaving 10 bases between them. Looked up from germline, CDR1 is ENHRY and CDR2 is SYGVKD. The DNA for the CDR3 is TGTGCCATCAGTGAGTACGACAGGACCTATGGCTACACCTTC. This gives the protein CAISEYDRTYGYTF.